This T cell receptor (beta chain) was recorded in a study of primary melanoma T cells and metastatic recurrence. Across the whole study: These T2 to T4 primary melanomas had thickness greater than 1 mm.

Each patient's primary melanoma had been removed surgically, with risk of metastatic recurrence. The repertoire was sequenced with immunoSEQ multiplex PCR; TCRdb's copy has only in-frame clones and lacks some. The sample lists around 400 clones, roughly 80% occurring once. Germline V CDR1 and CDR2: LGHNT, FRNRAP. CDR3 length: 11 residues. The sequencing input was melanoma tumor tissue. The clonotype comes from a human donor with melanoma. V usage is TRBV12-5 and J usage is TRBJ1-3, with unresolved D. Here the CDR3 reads CASRSGNTIYF. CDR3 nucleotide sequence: TGTGCCTCGCGCTCTGGAAACACCATATATTTT.